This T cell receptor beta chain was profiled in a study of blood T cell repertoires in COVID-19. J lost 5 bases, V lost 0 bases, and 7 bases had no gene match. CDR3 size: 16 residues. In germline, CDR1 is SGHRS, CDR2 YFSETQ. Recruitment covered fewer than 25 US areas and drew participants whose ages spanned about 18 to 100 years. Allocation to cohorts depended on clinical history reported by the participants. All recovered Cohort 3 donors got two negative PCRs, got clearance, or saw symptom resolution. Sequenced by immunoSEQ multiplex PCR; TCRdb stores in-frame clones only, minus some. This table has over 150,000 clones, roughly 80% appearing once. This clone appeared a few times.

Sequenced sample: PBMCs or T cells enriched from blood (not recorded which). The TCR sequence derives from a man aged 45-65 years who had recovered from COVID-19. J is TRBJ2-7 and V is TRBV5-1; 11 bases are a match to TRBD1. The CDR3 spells CASSLEGTGGFDEQYF. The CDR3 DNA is TGCGCCAGCAGCTTGGAAGGGACAGGGGGTTTTGACGAGCAGTACTTC.